A single sample gave rise to the 20 T cell receptor beta chains below, sequenced in a study of technical replicates of blood from several donors. Method: immunoSEQ multiplex PCR; TCRdb's copy keeps in-frame clones and lacks some. The sample carries about 83,000 clones, roughly 94% recorded once. The sequencing input was T cells isolated from PBMCs. The receptors shown here come from a human donor in good health.

This clone was recorded a few times. The chain has TRBV6-1 and TRBJ2-5; 9 bases are a match to TRBD1. CDR3 length: 15 amino acids. Unmatched junction bases numbered 6, after V lost 6 bases and J lost 1 base. Per the germline V gene, CDR1 is MNHNS and CDR2 is SASEGT. The CDR3 DNA reads TGTGCCAGCAGGGGGGACAGGGTAGGCCAAGAGACCCAGTACTTC. It yields the protein CASRGDRVGQETQYF.

V gene TRBV6-1 combines with J gene TRBJ2-7; 8 nucleotides line up with TRBD2. Trimming took 1 base from V and 6 from J; bases not matched to a gene: 14. The V gene's germline CDR1 is MNHNS and CDR2 SASEGT. This CDR3 contains 17 residues. In DNA, the CDR3 is TGTGCCAGCAGTGAAGTTGCGCGGGGGGAGGTGACATTCGAGCAGTACTTC. Its translation is CASSEVARGEVTFEQYF.

The chain links TRBV18 to TRBJ1-6; D ambiguous. The CDR3 spans 18 residues. Trimming took 0 bases from V and 0 from J, leaving 12 bases between them. The germline V gene encodes CDR1 KGHSH and CDR2 LQKENI. CDR3 nucleotide sequence: TGTGCCAGCTCACCACCGGAGACGGTGGTCTCCTATAATTCACCCCTCCACTTT. Translation: CASSPPETVVSYNSPLHF.

The rearrangement uses TRBV5-1 and TRBJ2-3; TRBD2 might be the D (6 bases). Germline lookup yields CDR1 SGHRS and CDR2 YFSETQ. The V end lost 5 bases, the J end lost 3 bases, and 7 bases lay between the germline ends. This CDR3 comprises 12 residues. DNA for the CDR3: TGCGCCAGCAGGGCGGGAACAGATACGCAGTATTTT. It codes for CASRAGTDTQYF.

V is TRBV10-2 and J is TRBJ2-5; weak D call: TRBD2 (6 bases). The germline gives CDR1 WSHSY, CDR2 SAAADI. The V gene lost 2 bases and the J gene lost 3 bases, with 10 bases spanning the gap. This CDR3 is built from 14 residues. The CDR3 DNA reads as TGCGCCAGCAGTGAGCAGGGCGGGAAAGAGACCCAGTACTTC. Residues: CASSEQGGKETQYF.

The V call is TRBV15, the J call TRBJ1-3, with TRBD1 identical over 7 bases. V gave up 2 bases and J gave up 2 bases; unmatched junction bases: 6. Germline lookup yields CDR1 LNHNV and CDR2 YYDKDF (reference sequence). The CDR3 contains 16 residues. For the CDR3, the DNA is TGTGCCACCAGCAGAACCTTGACAGGGACTGGAAACACCATATATTTT. Translating gives CATSRTLTGTGNTIYF.

The chain recombines TRBV7-9 with TRBJ1-1, with D unresolved. Germline CDR1 SEHNR, CDR2 FQNEAQ (reference sequence). Trimming left V 0 bases short and J 7 bases short, with 6 bases between. The CDR3 is made up of 12 amino acids. Here the CDR3 reads CASSLAQVEAFF. CDR3 DNA sequence: TGTGCCAGCAGCTTAGCTCAGGTTGAAGCTTTCTTT.

The chain uses TRBV19 and TRBJ2-1; 13 bases match TRBD2. The germline V gene encodes CDR1 LNHDA and CDR2 SQIVND (reference sequence). The length of the CDR3 is 17 residues. Trimming cost V 3 bases and J 3 bases; bases outside gene matches: 5. CDR3 loop: CASSMGLAGRGYNEQFF. The CDR3 bases are TGTGCCAGTAGTATGGGACTAGCGGGACGGGGCTACAATGAGCAGTTCTTC.

This clone has only a few counts. This chain joins TRBV28 and TRBJ2-5; D unclear. The germline gives CDR1 MDHEN, CDR2 SYDVKM. Trimming left V 5 bases short and J 1 base short, with 14 bases between. The CDR3 extends over 15 amino acids. CDR3 sequence (DNA): TGTGCCAGCAGTGGTGGGCGCAGGCCCCAAGAGACCCAGTACTTC. This gives the protein CASSGGRRPQETQYF.

On this clone: Relative to the germline gene, one junction end is altered; a read error may explain this. The J gene is TRBJ2-7, the V gene TRBV7-7, with D possibly matching TRBD1 (5 bases). CDR3 length: 14 amino acids. CDR1 and CDR2 (germline): SSHAT, FNYEAQ (reference sequence). CDR3 sequence reads: CASSPTPKGAEQYF. DNA for the CDR3: TGTGCTAGCAGCCCAACCCCGAAAGGGGCCGAGCAGTACTTC.

This clone has just one count. The J gene is TRBJ2-5, the V gene TRBV18, with 11 bases aligning to TRBD1. The CDR3 loop spans 15 amino acids. Germline CDR1 and CDR2: KGHSH and LQKENI. With V trimmed by 6 bases and J by 2 bases, 5 bases remained unmatched. The CDR3 region has the DNA TGTGCCAGCTCCCGAGGGACAGGGGGGCAAGAGACCCAGTACTTC. Its translation is CASSRGTGGQETQYF.

V and J are TRBV5-6 and TRBJ2-7; TRBD1 matches 10 bases. V lost 4 bases and J lost 2; bases outside the gene matches: 6. Germline values: CDR1 SGHDT, CDR2 YYEEEE. This CDR3 is 15 amino acids long. As DNA, the CDR3 is TGTGCCAGCAGCCCCGGGACAGGGGATCCCTACGAGCAGTACTTC. Residues: CASSPGTGDPYEQYF. Full variable domain (remainder filled in from reference TRBV5-6 and TRBJ2-7): DAGVTQSPTHLIKTRGQQVTLRCSPKSGHDTVSWYQQALGQGPQFIFQYYEEEERQRGNFPDRFSGHQFPNYSSELNVNALLLGDSALYLCASSPGTGDPYEQYFGPGTRLTVT.

The chain recombines TRBV6-1 with TRBJ2-7; D unclear. The V gene's germline CDR1 is MNHNS and CDR2 SASEGT. CDR3 length equals 12 residues. Deletions cut 6 bases from V and 2 bases from J, with 8 bases between. The CDR3 DNA reads as TGTGCCAGCAGGGTGACACCCTACGAGCAGTACTTC. As protein: CASRVTPYEQYF.

V and J are TRBV19 and TRBJ1-1; D remains unclear. The V gene lost 7 bases and the J gene lost 8 bases, with 14 bases spanning the gap. Germline CDR1 is LNHDA and CDR2 is SQIVND (reference sequence). The CDR3 runs 12 residues. The CDR3, as DNA: TGTGCCAGTACAACAGACCTTCGCGAAGCTTTCTTT. Amino acid sequence: CASTTDLREAFF.

The rearrangement uses TRBV6-5 and TRBJ1-2; 8 nucleotides line up with TRBD1. V lost 6 bases and J lost 6; bases outside the gene matches: 6. The CDR3 totals 13 residues. Germline V gives CDR1 MNHEY, CDR2 SVGAGI. CDR3 nucleotide sequence: TGTGCCAGCAGGAAGGGACAGGAAAATGGCTACACCTTC. Encoded protein: CASRKGQENGYTF.

The chain recombines TRBV4-2 with TRBJ2-1, with D possibly being TRBD2 (6 bases). This CDR3 has 15 amino acids. Germline V gene data show CDR1 as LGHNA and CDR2 as YNFKEQ. Trimming took off 1 base at V and 4 bases at J, with 11 bases between the two ends. The chain's CDR3 is CASSQGGDLYNEQFF. The DNA for the CDR3 is TGTGCCAGCAGCCAAGGGGGGGATCTGTACAATGAGCAGTTCTTC.

DNA for the CDR3: TGTGCCAGCAGCTTACCGTTGTCAGGGGAAGCGGATGGCTACACCTTC. This encodes CASSLPLSGEADGYTF. The chain recombines TRBV7-8 with TRBJ1-2; a possible D gene is TRBD1 (6 bases). The CDR3 totals 16 residues. Trimming took 2 bases from V and 6 from J, leaving 19 bases between them. Germline V lookup: CDR1 SGHVS, CDR2 FQNEAQ.

This clone occurred once. V is TRBV19 and J is TRBJ1-1; 7 bases agree with TRBD1. Germline CDR1 is LNHDA and CDR2 is SQIVND (reference sequence). CDR3 length: 16 amino acids. V lost 7 bases and J lost 3; bases outside the gene matches: 14. Here the CDR3 reads CASKADSRQGYTEAFF. The DNA of the CDR3 is TGTGCCAGTAAGGCGGACTCTCGACAGGGATACACTGAAGCTTTCTTT.

The genes are TRBV5-1 and TRBJ1-1, with a weak D call TRBD1 (6 bases). Trimming stripped 1 base from V and 8 bases from J, with 15 bases between. The V gene's germline CDR1 is SGHRS and CDR2 YFSETQ. CDR3 length: 14 amino acids. CDR3 nucleotide sequence: TGCGCCAGCAGCTTGAAGAACAGGGAGAGCGAAGCTTTCTTT. Translating gives CASSLKNRESEAFF. The whole variable domain, filled in from reference TRBV5-1 and TRBJ1-1, reads KAGVTQTPRYLIKTRGQQVTLSCSPISGHRSVSWYQQTPGQGLQFLFEYFSETQRNKGNFPGRFSGRQFSNSRSEMNVSTLELGDSALYLCASSLKNRESEAFFGQGTRLTVV.

V usage is TRBV7-9 and J usage is TRBJ2-7, with 7 bases fitting TRBD1. Germline CDR1 is SEHNR and CDR2 is FQNEAQ (reference sequence). The CDR3 contains 16 residues. The V and J ends lost 5 bases and 4 bases, in that order; junction bases with no gene match: 14. CDR3 sequence reads: CASSPTGTAEDYEQYF. CDR3 sequence (DNA): TGTGCCAGCAGCCCGACGGGGACAGCGGAAGATTACGAGCAGTACTTC.